The entry below gives a single T cell receptor beta chain sequence along with its context. Its antigen is currently unknown. The data stem from a study of cytomegalovirus exposure and HLA in healthy donors. The overall study: Early on, a data release was issued that held 65 million to 100 million unique TCRs from HLA-typed donors. For the approximately 360 genotyped donors, more than 65% fell within the Caucasian-associated ancestry cluster.

Study findings and constraints: TRBV6-2, TRBV6-3 and some other V segments were unresolvable in 87-base-pair reads. Fewer than 20,000 TCR beta sequences were associated with HLA alleles at 0.05 false discovery rate in a later analysis.

PCR was performed using 60 Vbeta and 13 Jbeta primers. Some clones are missing from TCRdb's copy, which holds only in-frame ones; the method was immunoSEQ multiplex PCR. The repertoire consists of approximately 180,000 clones, with around 80% occurring once and the leading ten covering around 3.5%. CDR1 SEHNR and CDR2 FQNEAQ come from the germline V gene (reference sequence). The CDR3 has 14 residues. Trimming pared 1 base from V and 8 bases from J, leaving 14 bases between. This clonotype was obtained from a woman in her sixties in good health and CMV-seropositive. The chain links TRBV7-9 to TRBJ1-2; D might be TRBD1 (5 bases). Sequences were obtained from PBMCs. CDR3 residues: CASSLEGPGGGYTF. The CDR3 DNA reads TGTGCCAGCAGCTTAGAGGGGCCAGGCGGAGGCTACACCTTC.